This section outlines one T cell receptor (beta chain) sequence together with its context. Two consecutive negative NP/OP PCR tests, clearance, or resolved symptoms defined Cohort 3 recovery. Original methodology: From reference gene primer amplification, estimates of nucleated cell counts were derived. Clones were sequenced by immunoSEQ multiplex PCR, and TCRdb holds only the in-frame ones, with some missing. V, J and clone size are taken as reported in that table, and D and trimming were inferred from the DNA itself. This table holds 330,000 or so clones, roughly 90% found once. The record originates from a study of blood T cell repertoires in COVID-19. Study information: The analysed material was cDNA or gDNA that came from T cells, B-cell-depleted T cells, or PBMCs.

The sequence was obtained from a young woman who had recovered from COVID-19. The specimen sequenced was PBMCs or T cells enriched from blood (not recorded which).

The CDR3 nucleotides read TGTGCCACCAGTGATCCCCGGTGGGGGGTAGAGACCCAGTACTTC. Its translation: CATSDPRWGVETQYF. The rearrangement joins TRBV24-1 to TRBJ2-5, with a possible D match to TRBD2 (6 bases). The CDR3 consists of 15 residues. V was clipped by 3 bases and J by 4 bases, with 14 bases between them. Germline values: CDR1 KGHDR, CDR2 SFDVKD.